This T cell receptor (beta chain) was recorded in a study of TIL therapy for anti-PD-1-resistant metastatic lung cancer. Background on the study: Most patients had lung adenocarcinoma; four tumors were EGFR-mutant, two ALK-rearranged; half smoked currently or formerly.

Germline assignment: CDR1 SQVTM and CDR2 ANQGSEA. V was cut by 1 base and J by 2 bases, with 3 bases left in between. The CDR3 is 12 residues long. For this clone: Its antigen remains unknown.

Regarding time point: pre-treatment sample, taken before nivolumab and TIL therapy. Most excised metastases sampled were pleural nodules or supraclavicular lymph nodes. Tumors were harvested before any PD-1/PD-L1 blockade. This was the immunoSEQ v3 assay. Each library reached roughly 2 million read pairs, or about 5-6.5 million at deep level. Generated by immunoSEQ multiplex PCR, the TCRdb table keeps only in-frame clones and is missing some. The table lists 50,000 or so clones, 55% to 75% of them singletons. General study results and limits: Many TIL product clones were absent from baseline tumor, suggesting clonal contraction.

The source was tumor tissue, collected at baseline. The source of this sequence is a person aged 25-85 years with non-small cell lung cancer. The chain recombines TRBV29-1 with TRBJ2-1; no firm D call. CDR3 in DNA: TGCAGCGTTGAAGGGACCTACAATGAGCAGTTCTTC. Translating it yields CSVEGTYNEQFF.